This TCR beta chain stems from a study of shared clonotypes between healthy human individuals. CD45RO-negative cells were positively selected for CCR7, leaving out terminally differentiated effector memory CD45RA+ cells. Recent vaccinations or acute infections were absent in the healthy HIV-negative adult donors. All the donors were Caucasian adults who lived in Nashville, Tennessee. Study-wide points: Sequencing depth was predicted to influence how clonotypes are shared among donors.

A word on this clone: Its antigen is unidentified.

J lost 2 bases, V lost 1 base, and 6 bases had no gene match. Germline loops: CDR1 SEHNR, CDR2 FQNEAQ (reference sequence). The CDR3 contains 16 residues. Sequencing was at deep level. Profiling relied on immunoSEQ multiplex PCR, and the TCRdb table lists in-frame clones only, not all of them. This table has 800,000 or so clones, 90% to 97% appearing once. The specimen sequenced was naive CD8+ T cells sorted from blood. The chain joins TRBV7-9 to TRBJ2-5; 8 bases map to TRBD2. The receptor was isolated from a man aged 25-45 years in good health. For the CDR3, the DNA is TGTGCCAGCAGCTTAGTTTCAGCTAGCGGGCAAGAGACCCAGTACTTC. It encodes CASSLVSASGQETQYF. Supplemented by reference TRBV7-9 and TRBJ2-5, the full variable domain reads DTGVSQNPRHKITKRGQNVTFRCDPISEHNRLYWYRQTLGQGPEFLTYFQNEAQLEKSRLLSDRFSAERPKGSFSTLEIQRTEQGDSAMYLCASSLVSASGQETQYFGPGTRLLVL.